This TCR beta chain was obtained from a study of Ad26.COV2.S vaccination and SARS-CoV-2 variants. With V trimmed by 3 bases and J by 7 bases, 2 bases remained unmatched. The CDR3 extends over 13 amino acids. The germline V gene has CDR1 SGHTA and CDR2 FQGTGA. General observations from the study: Higher spike-specific TCR breadth was found in vaccine recipients than in placebo recipients. Recipients of vaccine and of placebo showed similar breadth of their non-spike TCR repertoires. The authors reported substantial breadth in spike-specific CD8+ and CD4+ T cell responses after vaccination.

Sequencing used immunoSEQ multiplex PCR; TCRdb keeps in-frame clones, though not all of them. The sample has 360,000 or so clones, roughly 87% seen once. This clone was counted only a few times. The antigen remains undetermined. The sample's treatment: approximately 18 received Ad26.COV2.S at low or high dose, single or two shots; several received placebo; per-sample allocation not given. The study sampled participants on day 63 after the first vaccine or placebo injection. This receptor was identified in a person aged 18-65 years who received the Ad26.COV2.S COVID-19 vaccine or a placebo. This rearrangement joins TRBV7-3 to TRBJ1-5, with 8 bases that match TRBD1. This specimen consisted of peripheral blood, obtained in a trial of Ad26.COV2.S vaccine versus placebo. This CDR3 reads CASSLGTGQPQHF. DNA for the CDR3: TGTGCCAGCAGCTTGGGGACAGGACAGCCCCAGCATTTT.